This T cell receptor (beta chain) is from a study of T cells after yellow fever vaccination. The V gene's germline CDR1 is MNHEY and CDR2 SVGEGT. The CDR3 is 14 amino acids. Trimming removed 2 bases from V and 4 bases from J, with 9 bases in between. TCRdb fed the 5' RACE reads into MiXCR, producing one record per CDR3 protein. This table has about 240,000 distinct CDR3 sequences, 6.9% appearing once. This rearrangement joins TRBV6-2 or TRBV6-3 to TRBJ1-5; weak D call: TRBD1 (5 bases). The material was CD4+ T cells sorted from PBMCs, obtained 15 days after the yellow fever booster vaccination. The clonotype originates from a man between 25 and 39 years old who received the YFV17D yellow fever vaccine. For the CDR3, the DNA is TGTGCCAGCAGTTACGCCGGGGCGAATCAGCCCCAGCATTTT. Translating it yields CASSYAGANQPQHF.